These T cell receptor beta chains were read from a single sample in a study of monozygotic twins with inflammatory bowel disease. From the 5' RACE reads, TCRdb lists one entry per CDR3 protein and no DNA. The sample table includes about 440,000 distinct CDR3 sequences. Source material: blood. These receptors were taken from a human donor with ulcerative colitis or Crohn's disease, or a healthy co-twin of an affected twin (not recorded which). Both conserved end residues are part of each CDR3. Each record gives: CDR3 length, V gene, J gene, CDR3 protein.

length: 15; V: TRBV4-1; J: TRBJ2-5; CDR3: CASSQGGDFQETQYF
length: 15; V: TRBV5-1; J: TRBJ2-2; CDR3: CASSLLRDSTGELFF
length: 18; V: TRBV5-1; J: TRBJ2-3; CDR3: CASSLARTSGEITDTQYF
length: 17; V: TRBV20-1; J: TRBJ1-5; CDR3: CSAKGGTGTYSNQPQHF
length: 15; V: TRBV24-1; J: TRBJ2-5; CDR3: CATSAPSQGKETQYF
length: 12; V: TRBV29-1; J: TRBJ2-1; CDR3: CSVEDLYNEQFF
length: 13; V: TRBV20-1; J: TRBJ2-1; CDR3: CSAPKTGEGEQFF
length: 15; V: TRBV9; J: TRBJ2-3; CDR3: CASSRGGSSTDTQYF
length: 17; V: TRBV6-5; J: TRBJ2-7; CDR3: CASSYSGDSGGGREQYF
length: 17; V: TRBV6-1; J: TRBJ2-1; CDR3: CASSPPKGGKPYNEQFF
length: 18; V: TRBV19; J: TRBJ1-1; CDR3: CASSIRAGTGVLNTEAFF
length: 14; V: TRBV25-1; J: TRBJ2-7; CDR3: CATRAGGPSYEQYF
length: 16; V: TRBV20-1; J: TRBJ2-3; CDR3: CSALPRDRGRTDTQYF
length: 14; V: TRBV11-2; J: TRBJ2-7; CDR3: CASSPDRGVYEQYF
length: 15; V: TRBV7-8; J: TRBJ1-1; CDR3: CASSLAQGHNTEAFF
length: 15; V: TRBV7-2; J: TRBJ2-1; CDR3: CASSLEQGGINEQFF
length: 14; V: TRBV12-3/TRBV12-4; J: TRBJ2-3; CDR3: CASSVGQYTDTQYF
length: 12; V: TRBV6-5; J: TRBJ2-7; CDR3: CASSTTSLEQYF
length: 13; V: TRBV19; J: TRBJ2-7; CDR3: CASSRDRANEQYF
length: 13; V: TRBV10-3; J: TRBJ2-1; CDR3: CAISERTSGEQFF
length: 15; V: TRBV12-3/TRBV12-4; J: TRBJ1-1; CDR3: CASSPRSGVNTEAFF
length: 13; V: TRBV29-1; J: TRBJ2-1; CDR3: CSGTSGISNEQFF
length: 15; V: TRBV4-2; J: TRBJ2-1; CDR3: CASSYGLAVYNEQFF
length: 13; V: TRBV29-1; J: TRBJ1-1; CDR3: CSVCRGSGTEAFF
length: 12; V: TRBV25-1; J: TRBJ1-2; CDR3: CASSDPTNGYTF
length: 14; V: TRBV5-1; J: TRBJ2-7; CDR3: CASSWDSRTGEQYF
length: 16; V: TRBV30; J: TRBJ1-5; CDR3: CAWSTPLDREGQPQHF
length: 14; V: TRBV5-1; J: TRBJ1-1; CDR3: CASSLPGQGLEAFF
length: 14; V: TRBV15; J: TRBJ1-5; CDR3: CATSRGREGQPQHF
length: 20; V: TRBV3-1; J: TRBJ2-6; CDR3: CASSLRTSGGLLSGANVLTF
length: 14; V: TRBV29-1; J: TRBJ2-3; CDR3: CSVDAWDSTDTQYF
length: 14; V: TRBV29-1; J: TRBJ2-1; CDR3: CSVESGLPYNEQFF
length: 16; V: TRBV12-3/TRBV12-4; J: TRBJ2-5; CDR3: CASSFLHLRQSETQYF
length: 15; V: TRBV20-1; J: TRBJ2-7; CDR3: CSARDTASASYEQYF
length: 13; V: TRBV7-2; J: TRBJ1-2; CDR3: CASSPGKGRGYTF
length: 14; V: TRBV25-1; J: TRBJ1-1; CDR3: CASSGTTAGTEAFF
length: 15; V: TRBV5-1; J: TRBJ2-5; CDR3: CASSSGQNNQETQYF